This T cell receptor (beta chain) was profiled in a study of early T cells in non-severe SARS-CoV-2 infection. Germline V lookup: CDR1 SGDLS, CDR2 YYNGEE. The CDR3 is 16 residues long. V gave up 2 bases and J gave up 2 bases, with 14 bases separating them. This clonotype appeared many times. One entry per CDR3 protein results from TCRdb running MiXCR on the 5' RACE reads. The sample yields tens of thousands of distinct CDR3 sequences, about 10% seen once. The V and J genes are TRBV9 and TRBJ1-3; D not resolved. The sample consisted of whole blood. The TCR originated in an adult who was a healthcare worker with PCR-confirmed SARS-CoV-2 infection or an uninfected control (not recorded which). In DNA, the CDR3 is TGTGCCAGCAGCGTCTCAGAATGGCCGCCTGGAAACACCATATATTTT. It encodes CASSVSEWPPGNTIYF.